This T cell receptor (beta chain) was retrieved from a study of shared clonotypes between healthy human individuals. Study in general: A donor's plate count was three for CD4 naive and three for CD4 memory; CD8 naive had two and CD8 memory one. Findings and caveats of the study: For naive CD4 cells, 4% to 6% of clonotypes were shared across a few donors. A small donor pool kept down the genetic and exposure-history diversity that was represented.

Trimming removed 4 bases from V and 3 bases from J, with 9 bases in between. Germline assignment: CDR1 SGHAT and CDR2 FQNNGV. The CDR3 sequence is 13 residues long. About this clone itself: The antigen is unknown.

Naive-designated CD8 cells lacked CD45RO, were positively enriched for CCR7, and omitted terminally differentiated effector memory CD45RA+ cells. Each sorted subset replicate got 200 ng genomic DNA, tens of thousands of genomes. Some clones are missing from TCRdb's copy, which holds only in-frame ones; the method was immunoSEQ multiplex PCR. The table records about 2.1 million clones, 80% to 95% of them present only once. Sequences were obtained from naive CD8+ T cells from PBMCs. This TCR was recovered from a man aged 18 to 30 in good health. Some clones in this sample may be carry-over from other donors' samples. The V call is TRBV11-2, the J call TRBJ1-2, with D maybe TRBD1 (5 bases). The DNA of the CDR3 is TGTGCCAGCAGCTCGGGGGGATACTATGGCTACACCTTC. It translates to CASSSGGYYGYTF.